Listed below are T cell receptor beta chains from one sample, sequenced in a study of blood T cell repertoires in COVID-19. TCRdb keeps only in-frame clones here, not all; method: immunoSEQ multiplex PCR. The data contain around 350,000 clones, approximately 86% of them seen just once; the ten biggest clones take up about 2.9%. Material: peripheral blood. These TCRs come from a human donor in a cohort sampled during active COVID-19. Both conserved end residues are part of each CDR3. The D gene is left open where the match is weak. Rows give clone size only sometimes, using once, few, many, or a class for an expanded clone.

V,J,D,size,DNA,CDR3
TRBV27,TRBJ2-7,.,once,TGTGCCAGCAGTTTCGGCAGGAAAACCTACGAGCAGTACTTC,CASSFGRKTYEQYF
TRBV27,TRBJ1-2,.,.,TGTGCCAGCAGTCAGACAGAGGATGGAGGCTACACCTTC,CASSQTEDGGYTF
TRBV5-4,TRBJ1-4,TRBD1,.,TGTGCCAGCAGGACAGGGGCTGAAACTAATGAAAAACTGTTTTTT,CASRTGAETNEKLFF
TRBV10-2,TRBJ2-7,.,.,TGCGCCAGCAGTGACCCGGCCGGGTACTCCTACGAGCAGTACTTC,CASSDPAGYSYEQYF
TRBV9,TRBJ2-1,TRBD2,.,TGTGCCAGCAGCGCGCTAGCGGGGGGGGACAATGAGCAGTTCTTC,CASSALAGGDNEQFF
TRBV19,TRBJ2-7,TRBD1,.,TGTGCCAGTAGGCAACAGGGGGCCAGCTCCTACGAGCAGTACTTC,CASRQQGASSYEQYF
TRBV5-1,TRBJ2-1,TRBD2,.,TGCGCCAGCAGCTCTACTGGACTAGCGGGAGAAGGTGGGGAGCAGTTCTTC,CASSSTGLAGEGGEQFF
TRBV19,TRBJ1-1,.,.,TGTGCCAGTAGTACACAGGTGGGTAACACTGAAGCTTTCTTT,CASSTQVGNTEAFF
TRBV9,TRBJ1-2,TRBD1,.,TGTGCCAGCAGCGAGGGGACCGGGACAGTGGAATATGGCTACACCTTC,CASSEGTGTVEYGYTF
TRBV2,TRBJ2-7,TRBD2,.,TGTGCCAGCCGCGGGGGGTGGACATCCGCCTACGAGCAGTACTTC,CASRGGWTSAYEQYF
TRBV6-6,TRBJ1-3,.,.,TGTGCCAGCAGCGAGTTCTCTGGAAACACCATATATTTT,CASSEFSGNTIYF
TRBV28,TRBJ2-7,TRBD2,.,TGTGCCAGCAGTTCCCGGGGGACTAGCGGGAGCTACGAGCAGTACTTC,CASSSRGTSGSYEQYF
TRBV6-2/TRBV6-3,TRBJ1-2,.,.,TGTGCCAGCAGTTACTCGGGCAGGGCGGCTGGTGGCTACACCTTC,CASSYSGRAAGGYTF
TRBV2,TRBJ2-7,.,.,TGTGCCAGCAATCGGGGGGCCTCCCCCTACGAGCAGTACTTC,CASNRGASPYEQYF
TRBV11-2,TRBJ2-2,TRBD2,.,TGTGCCAGCAGCTTAGGCGGGGGAGCCGGGGAGCTGTTTTTT,CASSLGGGAGELFF
TRBV19,TRBJ2-2,TRBD2,.,TGTGCCAGTATCCCGGGAGGAGGAAGTATAAACACCGGGGAGCTGTTTTTT,CASIPGGGSINTGELFF
TRBV7-2,TRBJ1-2,.,.,TGTGCCAGCAGCTTAGAACAGGGTCCGGGCTACACCTTC,CASSLEQGPGYTF
TRBV6-5,TRBJ1-5,TRBD1,.,TGTGCCAGCAGTCGAACAGGGGGCGGCAGTCAGCCCCAGCATTTT,CASSRTGGGSQPQHF
TRBV30,TRBJ2-7,.,once,TGTGCCTGGAGTAAGGACAGCTACGAGCAGTACTTC,CAWSKDSYEQYF
TRBV23-1,TRBJ1-2,.,.,TGCGCCAGCAGTCAATCCCCGCACCAGGGCTATGGCTACACCTTC,CASSQSPHQGYGYTF
TRBV27,TRBJ1-5,.,.,TGTGCCAGCAGTTTATTCGCGGCAGGGAAATATAACTTTAGTAATCAGCCCCAGCATTTT,CASSLFAAGKYNFSNQPQHF
TRBV5-1,TRBJ1-4,.,.,TGCGCCAGCAGCTTGGAGGGAGCGGTTAATGAAAAACTGTTTTTT,CASSLEGAVNEKLFF
TRBV11-1,TRBJ1-1,.,.,TGTGCCAGCAGCTTGGGGGGGGAGAGCACTGAAGCTTTCTTT,CASSLGGESTEAFF
TRBV2,TRBJ2-5,.,.,TGTGCCAGCAGTGAAGGGAGGAATTCGGAGACCCAGTACTTC,CASSEGRNSETQYF
TRBV3-1/TRBV3-2,TRBJ1-3,TRBD1,few,TGTGCCAGCAGCCAAAGACAGGGGGCGCAAAGCTCTGGAAACACCATATATTTT,CASSQRQGAQSSGNTIYF
TRBV15,TRBJ1-2,TRBD1,.,TGTGCCACCAGCAGAGATGGGGGACAGGGCGAAGGCTACACCTTC,CATSRDGGQGEGYTF
TRBV9,TRBJ2-7,TRBD1,.,TGTGCCAGCAGCATAACCGGGACAGGGAACGAGCAGTACTTC,CASSITGTGNEQYF
TRBV7-2,TRBJ1-3,TRBD1,.,TGTGCCAGCAGCAGCCCCCGGACAGGGGTTAGAAACACCATATATTTT,CASSSPRTGVRNTIYF
TRBV12-5,TRBJ1-3,TRBD1,few,TGTGCTAGTGTCATCCCGGGACAGGTTCATCAAGACTCTGGAAACACCATATATTTT,CASVIPGQVHQDSGNTIYF
TRBV5-1,TRBJ2-7,.,few,TGCGCCAGCAGCTTCGAAGTGGACACCAACTACGAGCAGTACTTC,CASSFEVDTNYEQYF
TRBV5-1,TRBJ2-7,TRBD2,.,TGCGCCAGCAGCCGAACGGGTAGCGGGGTCTCCTACGAGCAGTACTTC,CASSRTGSGVSYEQYF
TRBV5-8,TRBJ2-4,.,.,TGTGCCAGCAGCTCGGGGGACAGTCGGGACATTCAGTACTTC,CASSSGDSRDIQYF
TRBV5-4,TRBJ1-4,.,.,TGTGCCAGCAGCCTACAGGGCCGTAATGAAAAACTGTTTTTT,CASSLQGRNEKLFF
TRBV28,TRBJ1-4,.,.,TGTGCCAGCAGTCCTAATTGGGGGGTAGCTAATGAAAAACTGTTTTTT,CASSPNWGVANEKLFF
TRBV19,TRBJ2-3,TRBD2,.,TGTGCCAGTAGGGAGCGGGGAGGGCTCCCAGATACGCAGTATTTT,CASRERGGLPDTQYF
TRBV9,TRBJ2-1,.,.,TGTGCCAGCAGCGTAGCTGATGCCAGCTCCTACAATGAGCAGTTCTTC,CASSVADASSYNEQFF
TRBV7-8,TRBJ1-3,.,.,TGTGCCAGCAGCTTCAACGGTTTAGGAAACACCATATATTTT,CASSFNGLGNTIYF
TRBV2,TRBJ1-1,.,once,TGTGCCAGCAGTGAAGTTATGACAGGTCGTGGAGAAGCTTTCTTT,CASSEVMTGRGEAFF
TRBV9,TRBJ1-2,.,.,TGTGCCAGCAGCAACAGTGCCTATGGCTACACCTTC,CASSNSAYGYTF
TRBV6-5,TRBJ1-5,TRBD1,.,TGTGCCAGCACCTCCTGGGACAGGGGGAATCAGCCCCAGCATTTT,CASTSWDRGNQPQHF
TRBV11-2,TRBJ1-1,TRBD1,.,TGTGCCAGCAGCTTTAGGGGTACAGGGGGCACTGAAGCTTTCTTT,CASSFRGTGGTEAFF
TRBV7-9,TRBJ2-7,TRBD2,once,TGTGCCAGCAGCTTAGGGGGGGGAACCATTTACGAGCAGTACTTC,CASSLGGGTIYEQYF
TRBV5-6,TRBJ2-7,.,.,TGTGCCAGCAGCCGGGACTTCTCCTACGAGCAGTACTTC,CASSRDFSYEQYF
TRBV5-4,TRBJ1-1,.,.,TGTGCCAGCAGCTCCCGGGGGGGGAGCCCTGAAGCTTTCTTT,CASSSRGGSPEAFF
TRBV19,TRBJ1-5,.,.,TGTGCCAGTAGGCTGGGAGGGGGGGGCAATCAGCCCCAGCATTTT,CASRLGGGGNQPQHF
TRBV14,TRBJ1-1,TRBD1,.,TGTGCCAGCAGCTCAGGACAGGTTGGGGCCCTGAACACTGAAGCTTTCTTT,CASSSGQVGALNTEAFF
TRBV30,TRBJ2-2,.,.,TGTGCCTGGAGGGGACACTACACCGGGGAGCTGTTTTTT,CAWRGHYTGELFF
TRBV9,TRBJ1-5,.,.,TGTGCCAGCAGCGCGTCACAGTACAATCAGCCCCAGCATTTT,CASSASQYNQPQHF
TRBV5-1,TRBJ2-5,TRBD2,.,TGCGCCAGCAGCTTGCGGGGACTACCCCCGGAGACCCAGTACTTC,CASSLRGLPPETQYF
TRBV30,TRBJ1-4,TRBD1,.,TGTGCCTTGACGGGACAGGGTGGCGAAAAACTGTTTTTT,CALTGQGGEKLFF
TRBV5-1,TRBJ2-2,TRBD2,.,TGCGCCAGCAGCCCGGGGGGGGCCCCCCGCGCCGGGGAGCTGTTTTTT,CASSPGGAPRAGELFF
TRBV7-9,TRBJ1-6,TRBD1,.,TGTGCCAGCAGCTTGACAGGGGCTAATTCACCCCTCCACTTT,CASSLTGANSPLHF
TRBV11-2,TRBJ2-2,TRBD2,.,TGTGCCAGCAGGGTAGCGGGGAACACCGGGGAGCTGTTTTTT,CASRVAGNTGELFF
TRBV5-8,TRBJ1-1,.,.,TGTGCCAGCAGCCATGCGGGGCAGAACACTGAAGCTTTCTTT,CASSHAGQNTEAFF
TRBV6-5,TRBJ2-7,.,.,TGTGCCAGCAGTTACTCTCCTCCTCCTACCTACGAGCAGTACTTC,CASSYSPPPTYEQYF
TRBV7-9,TRBJ1-6,TRBD1,few,TGTGCCAGCAGCTTAGGGGACAGGGTACGCTCACCCCTCCACTTT,CASSLGDRVRSPLHF
TRBV19,TRBJ2-2,TRBD2,.,TGTGCCAGTAGTATGCCGACTAGCGGGAGAAGGACCGGGGAGCTGTTTTTT,CASSMPTSGRRTGELFF
TRBV5-3,TRBJ1-4,.,.,TGTGCCAGAAGCTCACTGGGGAGATCTCTTGCAACTAATGAAAAACTGTTTTTT,CARSSLGRSLATNEKLFF